This is a list of T cell receptor beta chains from one sample in a study of T cell repertoires in cytomegalovirus infection. Via MiXCR, TCRdb re-called the reads, giving one row per CDR3 protein. Found here are about 180,000 distinct CDR3 sequences, 15% to 20% of them singletons; the top ten hold approximately 25%. The sequenced sample consisted of CD8+ T cells from PBMCs. The receptors originated from a human donor in good health (CMV status not recorded). Some clones in this sample may be carry-over from other donors' samples. Both conserved end residues are part of each CDR3. D genes are given only for firm matches. The size field is filled for only some rows; it gives once, few, many or a size class.

clone_size	v_call	j_call	d_call	cdr3_nt	cdr3_aa
.	TRBV28	TRBJ2-2	.	TGTGCCAGCACCCCGGGGGACACGAACACCGGGGAGCTGTTTTTT	CASTPGDTNTGELFF
.	TRBV5-5	TRBJ1-6	.	TGTGCCAGCAGCTTGGAAGTGGGATTCCCCTATAATTCACCCCTCCACTTT	CASSLEVGFPYNSPLHF
few	TRBV25-1	TRBJ2-7	.	TGTGCCAGCGCTGGTAGGGCATCCTACGAGCAGTACTTC	CASAGRASYEQYF
.	TRBV6-2/TRBV6-3	TRBJ1-5	TRBD1	TGTGCCAGCCTGGGGACAGGCGTCAATCAGCCCCAGCATTTT	CASLGTGVNQPQHF
.	TRBV7-9	TRBJ2-7	.	TGTGCCAGCAGCTTAGCACCATCACCAGTCTACGAGCAGTACTTC	CASSLAPSPVYEQYF
.	TRBV6-2/TRBV6-3	TRBJ2-7	.	TGTGCCAGCATCCTGACTGACGGGGCCTACGAGCAGTACTTC	CASILTDGAYEQYF
many	TRBV7-9	TRBJ2-7	.	TGTGCCAGCAGCTTAGACTACGGGACTTTGGAGCAGTACTTC	CASSLDYGTLEQYF
.	TRBV7-2	TRBJ2-7	TRBD2	TGTGCCAGCAGCGCCGGACTAGCGGGGGGCTCTTGGGAGCAGTACTTC	CASSAGLAGGSWEQYF
few	TRBV9	TRBJ2-1	.	TGTGCCAGCAGCGTAGTACGGGACTTTCCTACAGATGAGCAGTTCTTC	CASSVVRDFPTDEQFF
.	TRBV29-1	TRBJ2-1	TRBD1	TGCAGCGGGGTGGGTGACCAGGGGGACTCCTACAATGAGCAGTTCTTC	CSGVGDQGDSYNEQFF
few	TRBV30	TRBJ1-1	.	TGCGCCTGGAGCCATACCGCGGGCGGGGGAGCTTTCTTT	CAWSHTAGGGAFF
few	TRBV7-6	TRBJ2-2	.	TGTGCCAGCAGCTCTGAGGCGGCCGAGAACACCGGGGAGCTGTTTTTT	CASSSEAAENTGELFF
.	TRBV7-9	TRBJ1-6	.	TGTGCCAGCAGCCCCTCCCCAGTGGGAAATTCACCCCTCCACTTT	CASSPSPVGNSPLHF
few	TRBV10-3	TRBJ1-2	TRBD1	TGTGCCATCAGTGAGGAGGCAGGGGGCGACGGCTACACCTTC	CAISEEAGGDGYTF
few	TRBV28	TRBJ2-1	.	TGTGCCAGCAGCACTGACAGAAATGAGCAGTTCTTC	CASSTDRNEQFF
.	TRBV13	TRBJ2-7	TRBD1	TGTGCCAGCAGCGGACGGGTCCCGGACAGGGGGCACTACGAGCAGTACTTC	CASSGRVPDRGHYEQYF
few	TRBV14	TRBJ2-3	.	TGTGCCAGCAGCCAAGCAGGTGTGGAAAATACGCAGTATTTT	CASSQAGVENTQYF
few	TRBV27	TRBJ2-5	TRBD1	TGTGCCAGCAGTTCCCCCTCCTGGACAGGGGCGGGGGAGACCCAGTACTTC	CASSSPSWTGAGETQYF
.	TRBV28	TRBJ1-3	TRBD1	TGTGCCAGCAGGACAGGGTTCCCTTTTGAGAACTCTGGAAACACCATATATTTT	CASRTGFPFENSGNTIYF
many	TRBV2	TRBJ1-5	.	TGTGCCAGCAAGACACGAAATCAGCCCCAGCATTTT	CASKTRNQPQHF
few	TRBV6-5	TRBJ1-1	.	TGTGCCAGCAGTTCGCTGGGGGGTCAACGCCACACTGAAGCTTTCTTT	CASSSLGGQRHTEAFF
.	TRBV6-2/TRBV6-3	TRBJ2-7	.	TGTGCCAGCAGTTTTAATTCCGAGCAGTACTTC	CASSFNSEQYF
few	TRBV5-1	TRBJ1-1	TRBD1	TGCGCCAGCAGCTGGACAGGGGTGGGTTCCGTGAACACTGAAGCTTTCTTT	CASSWTGVGSVNTEAFF
.	TRBV4-1	TRBJ2-7	.	TGCGCCAGCAGCCAAGTCCCGGGGTTATTCTCCTACGAGCAGTACTTC	CASSQVPGLFSYEQYF
few	TRBV7-9	TRBJ2-5	.	TGTGCCAGCAGCGCCCGGTCGGCCAGCGGAGAGACCCAGTACTTC	CASSARSASGETQYF
few	TRBV12-3/TRBV12-4	TRBJ2-1	TRBD2	TGTGCCAGCAGTTTCCGGGTAGCGGGGGGGAATGAGCAGTTCTTC	CASSFRVAGGNEQFF
few	TRBV7-9	TRBJ1-4	TRBD1	TGTGCCAGCAGCTCGACAGGGGTTAATGAAAAACTGTTTTTT	CASSSTGVNEKLFF
few	TRBV7-9	TRBJ2-5	TRBD1	TGTGCCAGCAGCCCACCGGACAGGGGATTCCTAGAGACCCAGTACTTC	CASSPPDRGFLETQYF
.	TRBV24-1	TRBJ1-1	.	TGTGCCACCCGGGACGGACCGAACACTGAAGCTTTCTTT	CATRDGPNTEAFF
many	TRBV28	TRBJ2-7	TRBD1	TGTGCCAGCAGGTCGGGACAGAGCTTATACTACGAGCAGTACTTC	CASRSGQSLYYEQYF
.	TRBV7-9	TRBJ2-7	.	TGTGCCAGCACCGTGGACCTGAGCTCCTACGAGCAGTACTTC	CASTVDLSSYEQYF
.	TRBV5-5	TRBJ2-5	.	TGTGCCAGCAGTTATGAAGACCGGCGGGGAGAGACCCAGTACTTC	CASSYEDRRGETQYF
few	TRBV6-6	TRBJ1-4	TRBD1	TGTGTCAGCAGTCCCGGGACAGGGTTTGGTGAAAAACTGTTTTTT	CVSSPGTGFGEKLFF
.	TRBV7-2	TRBJ1-6	.	TGTGCCAGCAGCTTAGTGGCTCCTCAGGCAGGTTCACCCCTCCACTTT	CASSLVAPQAGSPLHF
.	TRBV20-1	TRBJ1-6	.	TGCAGTGCTAGAGCCTCGGACGGAGCGGCCTCACCCCTCCACTTT	CSARASDGAASPLHF
few	TRBV7-9	TRBJ2-7	.	TGTGCCAGCAGCTACAGGGAGGCAGGGGAGCAGTACTTC	CASSYREAGEQYF
.	TRBV7-2	TRBJ2-3	TRBD2	TGTGCCAGCAGCTTCCGGGGGGGCCGTGTCATTGGGACAGATACGCAGTATTTT	CASSFRGGRVIGTDTQYF